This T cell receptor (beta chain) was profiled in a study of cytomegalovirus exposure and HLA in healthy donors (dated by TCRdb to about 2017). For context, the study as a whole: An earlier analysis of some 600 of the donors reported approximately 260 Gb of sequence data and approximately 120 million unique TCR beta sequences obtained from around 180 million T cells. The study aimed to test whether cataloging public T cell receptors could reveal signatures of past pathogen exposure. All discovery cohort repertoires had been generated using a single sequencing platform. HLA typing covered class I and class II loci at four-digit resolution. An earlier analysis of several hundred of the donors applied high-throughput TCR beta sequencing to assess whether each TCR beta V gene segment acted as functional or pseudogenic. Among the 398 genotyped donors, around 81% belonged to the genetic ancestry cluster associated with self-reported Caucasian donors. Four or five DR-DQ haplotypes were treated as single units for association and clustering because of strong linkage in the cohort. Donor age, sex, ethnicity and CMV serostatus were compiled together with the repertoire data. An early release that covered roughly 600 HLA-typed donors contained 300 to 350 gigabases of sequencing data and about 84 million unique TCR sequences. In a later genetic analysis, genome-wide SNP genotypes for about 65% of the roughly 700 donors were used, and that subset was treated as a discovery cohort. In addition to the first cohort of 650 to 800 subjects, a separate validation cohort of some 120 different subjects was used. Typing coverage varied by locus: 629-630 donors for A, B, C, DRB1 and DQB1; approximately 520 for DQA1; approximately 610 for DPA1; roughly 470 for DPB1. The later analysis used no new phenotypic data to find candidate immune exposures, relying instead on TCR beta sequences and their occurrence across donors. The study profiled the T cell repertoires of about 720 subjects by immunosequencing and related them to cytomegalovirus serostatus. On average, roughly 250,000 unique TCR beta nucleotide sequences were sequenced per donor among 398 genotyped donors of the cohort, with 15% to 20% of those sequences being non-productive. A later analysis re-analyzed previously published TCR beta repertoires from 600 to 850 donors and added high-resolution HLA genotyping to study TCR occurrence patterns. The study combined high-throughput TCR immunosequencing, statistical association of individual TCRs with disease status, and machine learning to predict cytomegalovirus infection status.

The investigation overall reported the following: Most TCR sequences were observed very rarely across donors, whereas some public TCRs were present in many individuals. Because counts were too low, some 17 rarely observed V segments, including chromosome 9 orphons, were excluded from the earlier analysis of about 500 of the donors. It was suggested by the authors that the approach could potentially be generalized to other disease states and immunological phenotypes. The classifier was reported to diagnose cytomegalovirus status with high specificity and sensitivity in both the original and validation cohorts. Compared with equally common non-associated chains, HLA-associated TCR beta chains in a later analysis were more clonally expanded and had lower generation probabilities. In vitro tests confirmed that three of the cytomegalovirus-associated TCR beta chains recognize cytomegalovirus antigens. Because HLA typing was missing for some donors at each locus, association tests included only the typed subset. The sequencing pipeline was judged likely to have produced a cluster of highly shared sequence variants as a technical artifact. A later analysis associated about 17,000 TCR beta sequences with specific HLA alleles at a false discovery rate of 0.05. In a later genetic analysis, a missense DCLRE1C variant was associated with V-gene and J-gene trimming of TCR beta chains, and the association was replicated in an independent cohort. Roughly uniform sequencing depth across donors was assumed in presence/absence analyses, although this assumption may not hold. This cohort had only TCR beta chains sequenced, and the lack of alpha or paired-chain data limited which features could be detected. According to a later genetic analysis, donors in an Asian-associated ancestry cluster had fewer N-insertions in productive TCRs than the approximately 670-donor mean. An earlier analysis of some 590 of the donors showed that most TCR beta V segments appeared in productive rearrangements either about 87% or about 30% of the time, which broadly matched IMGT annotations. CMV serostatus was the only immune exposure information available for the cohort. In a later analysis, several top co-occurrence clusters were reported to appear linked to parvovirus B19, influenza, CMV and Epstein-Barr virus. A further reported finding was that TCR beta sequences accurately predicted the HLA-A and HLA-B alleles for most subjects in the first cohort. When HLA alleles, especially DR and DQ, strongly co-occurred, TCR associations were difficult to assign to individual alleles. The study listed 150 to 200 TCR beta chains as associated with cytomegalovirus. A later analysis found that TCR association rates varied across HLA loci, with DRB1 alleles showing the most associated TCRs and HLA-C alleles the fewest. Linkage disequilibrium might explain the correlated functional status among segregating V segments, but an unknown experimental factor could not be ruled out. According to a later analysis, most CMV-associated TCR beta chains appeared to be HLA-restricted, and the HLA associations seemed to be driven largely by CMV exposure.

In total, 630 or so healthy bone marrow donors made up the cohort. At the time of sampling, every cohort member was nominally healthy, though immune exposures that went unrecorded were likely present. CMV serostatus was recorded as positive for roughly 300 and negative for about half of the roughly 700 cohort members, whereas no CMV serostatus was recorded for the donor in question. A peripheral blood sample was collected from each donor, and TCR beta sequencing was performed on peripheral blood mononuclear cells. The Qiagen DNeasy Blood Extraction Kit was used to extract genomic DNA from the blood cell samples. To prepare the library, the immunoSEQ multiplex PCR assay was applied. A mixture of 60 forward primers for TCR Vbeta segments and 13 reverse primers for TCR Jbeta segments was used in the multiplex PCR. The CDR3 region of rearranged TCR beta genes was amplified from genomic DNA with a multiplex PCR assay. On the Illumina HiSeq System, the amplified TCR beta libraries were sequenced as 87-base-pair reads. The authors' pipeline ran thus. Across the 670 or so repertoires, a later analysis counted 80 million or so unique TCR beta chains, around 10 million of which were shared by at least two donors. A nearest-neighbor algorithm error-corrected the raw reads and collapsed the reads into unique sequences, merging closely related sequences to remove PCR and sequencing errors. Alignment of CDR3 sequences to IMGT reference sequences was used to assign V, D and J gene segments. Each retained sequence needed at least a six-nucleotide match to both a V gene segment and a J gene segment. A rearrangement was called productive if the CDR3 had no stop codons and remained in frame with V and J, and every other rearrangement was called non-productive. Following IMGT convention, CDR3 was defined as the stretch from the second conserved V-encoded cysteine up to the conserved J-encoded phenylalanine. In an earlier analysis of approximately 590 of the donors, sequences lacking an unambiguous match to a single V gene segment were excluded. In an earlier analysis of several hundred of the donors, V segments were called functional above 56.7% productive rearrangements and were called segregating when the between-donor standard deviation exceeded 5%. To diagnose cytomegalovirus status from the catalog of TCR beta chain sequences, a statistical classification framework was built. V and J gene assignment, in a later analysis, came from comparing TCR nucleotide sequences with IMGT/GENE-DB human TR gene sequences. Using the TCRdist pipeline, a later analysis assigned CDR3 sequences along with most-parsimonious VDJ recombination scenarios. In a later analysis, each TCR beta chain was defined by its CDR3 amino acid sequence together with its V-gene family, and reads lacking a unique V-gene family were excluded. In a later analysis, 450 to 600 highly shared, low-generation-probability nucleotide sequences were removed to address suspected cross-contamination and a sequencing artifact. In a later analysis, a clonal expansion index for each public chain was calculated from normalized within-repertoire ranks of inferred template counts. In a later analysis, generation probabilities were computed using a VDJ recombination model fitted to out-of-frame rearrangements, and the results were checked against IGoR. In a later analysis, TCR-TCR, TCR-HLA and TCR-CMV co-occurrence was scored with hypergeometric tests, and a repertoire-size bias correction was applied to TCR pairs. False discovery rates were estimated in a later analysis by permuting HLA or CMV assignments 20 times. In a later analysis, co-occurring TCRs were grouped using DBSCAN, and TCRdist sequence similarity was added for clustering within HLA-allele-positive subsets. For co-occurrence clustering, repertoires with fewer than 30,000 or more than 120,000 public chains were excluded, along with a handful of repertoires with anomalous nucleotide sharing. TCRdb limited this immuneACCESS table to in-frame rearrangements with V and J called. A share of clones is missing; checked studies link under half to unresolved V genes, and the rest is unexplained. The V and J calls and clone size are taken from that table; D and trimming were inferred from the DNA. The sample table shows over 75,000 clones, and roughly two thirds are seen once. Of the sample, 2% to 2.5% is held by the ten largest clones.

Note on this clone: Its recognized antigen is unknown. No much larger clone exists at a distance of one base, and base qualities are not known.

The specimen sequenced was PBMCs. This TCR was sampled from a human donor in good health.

The DNA is TGTGCCAGCAGTGAGGCAGGGGTGGGGCCCCAGCATTTT. It translates to CASSEAGVGPQHF. The rearranged segments are TRBV2 and TRBJ1-5, and the D gene may be TRBD1, 6 bases matching. As encoded in the germline V gene, CDR1 is SNHLY while CDR2 is FYNNEI. V was cut back by 3 bases and J by 9 bases, leaving a gap of 12 bases between them. From its cysteine to its phenylalanine, the CDR3 spans 13 amino acids. The DNA shown is the 39-base CDR3, in frame from base 1.